This TCR beta chain was recorded in a study of blood T cells in healthy people across ages. Overall study results and limits: Estimates of total diversity, which came from one million sequenced T cells, were considered to be underestimates. Unsorted PBMCs ruled out conclusive naive versus antigen-experienced comparison.

Comments on this clonotype: Its target is unknown.

Alongside a J-beta primer mix, a sample-barcoded 5' primer served in a second PCR lasting about 7 to 12 cycles. In TCRdb, the 5' RACE reads were re-called with MiXCR into one record per CDR3 protein. The data contain some 900,000 distinct CDR3 sequences, 40% to 60% of them singletons. The TCR sequence derives from a man younger than 40 in good health. Sequenced material: blood.

The CDR3 is CASSQDGIPGGYTF. Here the CDR3 DNA reads TGTGCCAGCAGCCAAGATGGGATTCCCGGAGGCTACACCTTC. The V gene is TRBV3-1, the J gene TRBJ1-2; D gene unclear. Looked up from germline, CDR1 is LGHDT and CDR2 is YNNKEL (reference sequence). The CDR3 contains 14 residues. With 0 bases removed from V and 8 bases from J, the gap between germline ends came to 13 bases.